A single T cell receptor beta chain is shown here with its context. Antigen: not known. The data were obtained in a study of monozygotic twins with inflammatory bowel disease. The CDR3 is 17 residues long. Per the germline V gene, CDR1 is KGHSH and CDR2 is LQKENI. Study observations and caveats: A reduction in TCRbeta diversity (inverse Simpson) was seen in IBD patients relative to healthy co-twins.

With the 5' RACE reads reprocessed, TCRdb shows one record per CDR3 protein and no DNA. The sample spans some 440,000 distinct CDR3 sequences; the ten largest clones claim about 2.4%. This clonotype originated in a human donor with ulcerative colitis or Crohn's disease, or a healthy co-twin of an affected twin (not recorded which). The sequencing sample was made of blood. The gene calls are TRBV18 and TRBJ2-1; the TCRdb D gene call, TRBD1, has no DNA to confirm it. CDR3 loop: CASSPPRGQGAQDEQFF.